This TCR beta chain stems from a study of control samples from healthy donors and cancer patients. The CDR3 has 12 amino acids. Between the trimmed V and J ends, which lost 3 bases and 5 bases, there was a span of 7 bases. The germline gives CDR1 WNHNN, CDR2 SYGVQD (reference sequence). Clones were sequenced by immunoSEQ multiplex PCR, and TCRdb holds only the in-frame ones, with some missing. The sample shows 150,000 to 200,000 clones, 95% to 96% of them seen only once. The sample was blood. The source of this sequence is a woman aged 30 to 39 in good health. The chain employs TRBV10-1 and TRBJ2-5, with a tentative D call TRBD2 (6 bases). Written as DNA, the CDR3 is TGCGCCAGCAGTGATGGAGGGGAGACCCAGTACTTC. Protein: CASSDGGETQYF.